This T cell receptor beta chain was observed in a study of blood T cell repertoires in COVID-19. Study details: Sample material is recorded as cDNA or gDNA derived from T cells, B-cell-depleted T cells, or PBMCs.

TCRdb's copy holds only in-frame clones and misses some; the assay was immunoSEQ multiplex PCR. The sample records fewer than 250,000 clones, roughly four fifths being singletons. Germline-derived CDR1 and CDR2 are LGHDT and YNNKEL (reference sequence). The CDR3 sequence is 20 residues long. Germline trimming cut 4 bases from V and 1 base from J; bases unmatched to any gene: 14. The sequence derives from a woman aged 45 to 65 with acute or convalescent COVID-19. The chain couples TRBV3-1 (or the pseudogene TRBV3-2) to TRBJ2-3; 13 bases are a match to TRBD2. Material: peripheral blood. The CDR3 loop is CASSRGTSGVWVLRTDTQYF. The CDR3 region has the DNA TGTGCCAGCAGCCGAGGGACTAGCGGGGTGTGGGTCCTTCGCACAGATACGCAGTATTTT.